Many counts were recorded for the clone carrying this T cell receptor beta chain. The antigen is unknown. The entry originates in a study of response to subunit inactivated influenza vaccine. Study results and limitations: The authors offered the suggestion that each seasonal influenza vaccination recruits few new T cells.

TCRdb reanalysed the RT-PCR reads using MiXCR and keeps one entry per CDR3 protein. The sample holds around 570,000 distinct CDR3 sequences, around 8% seen once. This receptor was obtained from a man aged 45 to 70 who received an inactivated influenza vaccine. The sample consisted of PBMCs from blood, taken roughly 24 months after vaccination.

CDR3 protein: CASSSSGTGYGYTF. For the CDR3, the DNA is TGTGCCAGCAGCTCCTCCGGGACAGGATACGGCTACACCTTC. The V call is TRBV7-9, the J call TRBJ1-2; 8 bases agree with TRBD1. The CDR3 length is 14 residues. V lost 4 bases, J lost 8 bases, and 9 bases stayed unmatched. The germline V gene has CDR1 SEHNR and CDR2 FQNEAQ (reference sequence).